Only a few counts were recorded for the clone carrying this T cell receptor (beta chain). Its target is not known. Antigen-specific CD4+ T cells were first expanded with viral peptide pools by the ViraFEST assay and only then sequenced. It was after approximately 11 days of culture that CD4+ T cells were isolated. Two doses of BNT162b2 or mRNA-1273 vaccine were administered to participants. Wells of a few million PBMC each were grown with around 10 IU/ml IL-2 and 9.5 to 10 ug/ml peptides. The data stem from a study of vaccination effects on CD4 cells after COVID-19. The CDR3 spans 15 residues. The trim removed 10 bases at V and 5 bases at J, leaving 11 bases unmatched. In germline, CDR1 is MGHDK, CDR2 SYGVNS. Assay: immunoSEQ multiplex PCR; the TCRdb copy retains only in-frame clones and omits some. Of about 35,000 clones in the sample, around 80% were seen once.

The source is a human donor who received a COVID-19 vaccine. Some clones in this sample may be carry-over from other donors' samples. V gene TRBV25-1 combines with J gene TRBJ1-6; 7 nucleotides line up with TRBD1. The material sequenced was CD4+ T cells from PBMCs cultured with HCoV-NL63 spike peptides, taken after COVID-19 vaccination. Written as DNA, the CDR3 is TGTGCCACCTCCCCGACAGGGATCGATAATTCACCCCTCCACTTT. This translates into CATSPTGIDNSPLHF.